Detailed here is one T cell receptor (beta chain). Its antigen is unknown. The data stem from a study of T cell repertoires in cytomegalovirus infection. Across the study: Matching HLA type and CMV infection were both indicated by public TCR beta signatures. Study-wide points: The ex vivo response was dominated by HLA-C-restricted CMV-specific TCR beta clonotypes.

One entry per CDR3 protein results from TCRdb running MiXCR on the reads. Of tens of thousands of distinct CDR3 sequences listed, more than 25% were seen once; the top ten hold roughly 60%. The TCR sequence derives from a human donor in good health (CMV status not recorded). Some clones in this sample may be carry-over from other donors' samples. Sequenced here: CD8+ T cells from cultured PBMCs, sampled from culture after CMV antigen stimulation.

This CDR3 is CASRLGGGLNTGELFF. The CDR3 DNA sequence: TGTGCCAGCAGACTAGGGGGGGGCCTGAACACCGGGGAGCTGTTTTTT. The J gene is TRBJ2-2, the V gene TRBV11-2; tentative D call: TRBD2 (7 bases). In germline, CDR1 is SGHAT, CDR2 FQNNGV. V was pared by 6 bases and J by 1 base, with 15 bases between. The CDR3 has 16 residues.